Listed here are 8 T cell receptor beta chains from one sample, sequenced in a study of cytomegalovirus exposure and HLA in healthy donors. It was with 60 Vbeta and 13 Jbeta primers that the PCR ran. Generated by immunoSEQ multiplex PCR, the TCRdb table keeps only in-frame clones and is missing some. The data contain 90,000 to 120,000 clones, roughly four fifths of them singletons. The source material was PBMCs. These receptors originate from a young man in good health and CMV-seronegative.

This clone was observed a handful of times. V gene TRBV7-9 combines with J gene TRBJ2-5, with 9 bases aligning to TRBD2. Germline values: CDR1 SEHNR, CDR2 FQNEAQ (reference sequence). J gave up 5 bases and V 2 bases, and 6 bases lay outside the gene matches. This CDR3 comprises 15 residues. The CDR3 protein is CASSLLAGFGETQYF. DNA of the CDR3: TGTGCCAGCAGCTTACTAGCGGGGTTCGGTGAGACCCAGTACTTC.

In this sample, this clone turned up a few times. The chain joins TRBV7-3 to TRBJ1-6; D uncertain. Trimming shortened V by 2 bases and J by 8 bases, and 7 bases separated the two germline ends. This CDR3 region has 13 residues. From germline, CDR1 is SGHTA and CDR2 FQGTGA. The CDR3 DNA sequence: TGTGCCAGCAGCTTAGGAGAGGATTCACCCCTCCACTTT. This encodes CASSLGEDSPLHF.

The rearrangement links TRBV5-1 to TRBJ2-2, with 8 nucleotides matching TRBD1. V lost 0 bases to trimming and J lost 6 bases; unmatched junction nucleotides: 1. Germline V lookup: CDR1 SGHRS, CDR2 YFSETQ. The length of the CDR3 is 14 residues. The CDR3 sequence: CASSLATGAGELFF. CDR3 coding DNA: TGCGCCAGCAGCTTGGCGACAGGGGCCGGGGAGCTGTTTTTT.

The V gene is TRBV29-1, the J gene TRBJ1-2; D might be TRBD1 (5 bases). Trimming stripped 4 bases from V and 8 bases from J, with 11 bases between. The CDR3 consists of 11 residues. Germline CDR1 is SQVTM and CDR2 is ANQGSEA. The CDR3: CSVGQGGGYTF. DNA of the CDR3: TGCAGCGTTGGTCAGGGCGGCGGCTACACCTTC.

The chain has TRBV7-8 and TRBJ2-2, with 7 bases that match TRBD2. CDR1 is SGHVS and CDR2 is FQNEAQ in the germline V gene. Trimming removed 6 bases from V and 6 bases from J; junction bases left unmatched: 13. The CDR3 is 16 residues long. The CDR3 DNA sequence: TGTGCCAGCAGAGAGCTGATAGCGGGTCTTTCCGGGGAGCTGTTTTTT. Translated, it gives CASRELIAGLSGELFF.

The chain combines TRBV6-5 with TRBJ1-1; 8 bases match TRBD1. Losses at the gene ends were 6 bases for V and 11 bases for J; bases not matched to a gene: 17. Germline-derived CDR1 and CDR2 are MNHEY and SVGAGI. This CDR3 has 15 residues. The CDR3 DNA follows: TGTGCCAGCAGGCAGATCCCGACAGGGGTTAGCCGGGCTTTCTTT. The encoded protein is CASRQIPTGVSRAFF.

This CDR3 is CASSQVGGELFF. CDR3 coding DNA: TGTGCCAGCAGTCAGGTGGGCGGGGAGCTGTTTTTT. J is TRBJ2-2 and V is TRBV27; no reliable D call. This CDR3 has 12 residues. The germline V gene has CDR1 MNHEY and CDR2 SMNVEV (reference sequence). Trimming left V 5 bases short and J 7 bases short, with 8 bases between.

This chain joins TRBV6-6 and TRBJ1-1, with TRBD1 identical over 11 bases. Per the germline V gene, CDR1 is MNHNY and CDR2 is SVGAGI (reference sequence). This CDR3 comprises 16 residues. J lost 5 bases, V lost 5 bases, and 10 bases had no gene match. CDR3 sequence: CASSQTPGTGGTEAFF. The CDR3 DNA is TGTGCCAGCAGTCAAACCCCCGGGACAGGGGGAACTGAAGCTTTCTTT.